This T cell receptor (beta chain) emerged from a study of cytomegalovirus exposure and HLA in healthy donors. PCR used 60 Vbeta primers and 13 Jbeta primers. The method was immunoSEQ multiplex PCR; TCRdb's version includes in-frame clones alone and lacks a portion of them. This sample has more than 95,000 clones, with under 85% found just once. Trimming removed 1 base from V and 0 bases from J, with 7 bases in between. Per the germline V gene, CDR1 is GTSNPN and CDR2 is SVGIG (reference sequence). The CDR3 has 13 residues. Study-level points and caveats: Researchers counted around 150 TCR beta chains as cytomegalovirus-associated. Association of a missense DCLRE1C variant with TCR beta V- and J-gene trimming was reported in a later analysis. Reported results showed that the classifier diagnosed cytomegalovirus status with high specificity and sensitivity.

Details on this clone: Its specificity is not known.

These donors counted as nominally healthy when sampled, but unrecorded immune exposures were likely. V usage is TRBV30 and J usage is TRBJ2-7, with D possibly being TRBD1 (5 bases). This clonotype was obtained from a woman aged 45 to 65 in good health and CMV-seropositive. The material sequenced was PBMCs. CDR3 residues: CAWSGRDSYEQYF. Written as DNA, the CDR3 is TGTGCCTGGAGTGGCAGGGACTCCTACGAGCAGTACTTC.